This TCR beta chain was obtained from a study of CD8+ T cells in alopecia areata. The CDR3 is 15 amino acids. Germline V gives CDR1 NNHNN, CDR2 SYGAGS (reference sequence). The V and J ends lost 0 bases and 0 bases respectively, with 8 bases between them. Whole-study results and caveats: Tissue-resident alphabeta T cells belonging to normal skin likewise get sequenced within scalp specimens. Possibly because of HLA-related factors, TCR sharing was less clear across patients than in mice.

This clone was seen only a few times. Its antigen is as yet unknown. The listed genes are named as in mouse. The CDR3 end falls 4 residues outside the read, so it is completed with the germline J gene. Extracted from the samples, RNA was reverse transcribed into cDNA to serve as the sequencing template. Using immunoSEQ multiplex PCR, the repertoire was profiled, and TCRdb retains in-frame clones only, with some absent. The sample lists roughly 110,000 clones, none appearing once, the ten largest making up around a fifth. This chain links TRBV13-2 with TRBJ2-3, with D possibly matching TRBD1 (7 bases). Material: lesional skin. This receptor was obtained from a C3H/HeJ mouse with alopecia areata. MHC haplotype: H2-k. The CDR3: CASGDEGASAETLYF. The DNA read from the CDR3 is TGTGCCAGCGGTGATGAGGGGGCAAGTGCAGAA.